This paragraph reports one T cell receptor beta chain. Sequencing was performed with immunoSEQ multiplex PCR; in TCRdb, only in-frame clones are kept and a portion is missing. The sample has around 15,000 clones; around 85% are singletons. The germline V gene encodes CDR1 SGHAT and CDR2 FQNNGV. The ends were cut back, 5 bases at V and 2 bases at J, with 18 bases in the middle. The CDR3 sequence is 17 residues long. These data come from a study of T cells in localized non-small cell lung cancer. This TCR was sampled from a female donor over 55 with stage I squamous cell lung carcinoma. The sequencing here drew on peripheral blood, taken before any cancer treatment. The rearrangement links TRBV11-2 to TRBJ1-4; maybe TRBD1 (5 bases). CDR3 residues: CASSQRGRALTNEKLFF. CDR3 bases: TGTGCCAGCAGCCAGAGGGGTCGGGCCTTGACTAATGAAAAACTGTTTTTT.